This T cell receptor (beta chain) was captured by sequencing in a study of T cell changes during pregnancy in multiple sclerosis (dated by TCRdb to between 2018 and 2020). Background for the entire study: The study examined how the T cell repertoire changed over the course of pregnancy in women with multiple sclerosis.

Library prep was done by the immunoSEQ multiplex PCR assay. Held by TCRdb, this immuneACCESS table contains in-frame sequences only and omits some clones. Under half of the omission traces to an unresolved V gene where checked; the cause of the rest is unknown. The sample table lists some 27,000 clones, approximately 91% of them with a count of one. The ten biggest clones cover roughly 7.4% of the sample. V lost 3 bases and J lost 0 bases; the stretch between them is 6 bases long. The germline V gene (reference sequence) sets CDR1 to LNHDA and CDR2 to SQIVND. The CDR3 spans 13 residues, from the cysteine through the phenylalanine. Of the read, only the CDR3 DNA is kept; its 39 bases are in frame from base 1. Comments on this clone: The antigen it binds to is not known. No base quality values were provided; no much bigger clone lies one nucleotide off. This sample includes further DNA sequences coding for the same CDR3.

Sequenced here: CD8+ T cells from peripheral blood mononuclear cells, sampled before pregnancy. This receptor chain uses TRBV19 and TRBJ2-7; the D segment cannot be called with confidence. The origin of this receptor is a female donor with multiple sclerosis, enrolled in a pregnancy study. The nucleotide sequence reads TGTGCCAGTAGTATTAGTGGCTCCTACGAGCAGTACTTC. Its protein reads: CASSISGSYEQYF.